The rows below give T cell receptor beta chains drawn from one sample of a study of brain T cells in children with intractable seizures. Only in-frame clones appear in the TCRdb table, and some are missing; sequencing was by immunoSEQ multiplex PCR. The table has 300,000 to 400,000 clones, more than 85% seen once. The sequencing here drew on peripheral blood, taken less than 6 months after surgery. The receptor source for this set is a boy younger than two with tuberous sclerosis and intractable seizures. The CDR3 runs from the conserved cysteine through the conserved F or W. Each record gives: V gene, J gene, clone size, CDR3 length, D gene, CDR3 protein. D genes are given only for firm matches. A row's size may be missing; if present it is once, few, many or a size class.

TRBV9,TRBJ1-3,-,16,-,CASSADTIRSGNTIYF
TRBV5-3,TRBJ1-4,-,14,-,CARSLQGRDEKLFF
TRBV19,TRBJ2-3,-,15,TRBD1,CASSMGQGVGDTQYF
TRBV27,TRBJ1-1,-,14,TRBD1,CASSLPGQTTEAFF
TRBV28,TRBJ2-1,-,13,-,CASRYHQGLEQFF
TRBV4-2,TRBJ1-1,-,13,-,CASSKGGRAEAFF
TRBV11-2,TRBJ2-1,-,18,TRBD2,CASSSYPSSGSPHNEQFF
TRBV7-9,TRBJ2-7,-,17,-,CASSLIAPDPTPGEQYF
TRBV9,TRBJ2-5,-,16,-,CASSATGNRYQETQYF
TRBV7-3,TRBJ1-1,once,14,TRBD1,CASSYRGAGTEAFF
TRBV30,TRBJ1-2,once,13,-,CAWRHTGTQGYTF
TRBV7-9,TRBJ1-3,-,14,-,CASSPQSSGNTIYF
TRBV7-2,TRBJ1-1,-,14,-,CASSFSAKNTEAFF
TRBV30,TRBJ1-3,many,16,-,CAWSPNDRISGNTIYF
TRBV7-9,TRBJ2-7,once,12,-,CASSLQGSEQYF
TRBV30,TRBJ1-2,-,15,-,CAWSAGGPGGDRYTF
TRBV7-3,TRBJ2-1,-,15,-,CASSFGGGPNNEQFF
TRBV19,TRBJ1-1,few,13,-,CASMTPGNTEAFF
TRBV6-5,TRBJ1-5,once,13,TRBD1,CATGQGANQPQHF
TRBV2,TRBJ2-7,-,12,-,CASTTGLREQYF
TRBV5-1,TRBJ2-1,-,15,-,CASSLGFPGSNEQFF
TRBV28,TRBJ1-5,-,15,-,CASSPPDSVTQPQHF
TRBV3-1/TRBV3-2,TRBJ2-2,-,16,-,CASSPSSTWNTGELFF
TRBV4-1,TRBJ1-1,-,15,-,CASSQLGSRNTEAFF
TRBV11-2,TRBJ2-7,-,12,-,CASSSLLGEQYF
TRBV6-6,TRBJ1-1,few,11,-,CASSFQLEAFF